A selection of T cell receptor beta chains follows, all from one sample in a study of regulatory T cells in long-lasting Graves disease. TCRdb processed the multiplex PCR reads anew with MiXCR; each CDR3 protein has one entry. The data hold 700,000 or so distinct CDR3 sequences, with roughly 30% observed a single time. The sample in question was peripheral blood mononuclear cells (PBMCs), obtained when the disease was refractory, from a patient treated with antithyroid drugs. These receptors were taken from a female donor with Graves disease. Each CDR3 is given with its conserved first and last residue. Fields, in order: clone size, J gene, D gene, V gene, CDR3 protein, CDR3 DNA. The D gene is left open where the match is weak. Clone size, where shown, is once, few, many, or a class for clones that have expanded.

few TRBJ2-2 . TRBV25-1 CASSAETSANTGELFF TGTGCCAGCAGTGCAGAGACGTCCGCGAACACCGGGGAGCTGTTTTTT
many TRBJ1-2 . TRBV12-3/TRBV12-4 CASTILGNYGYTF TGTGCCAGCACCATCCTCGGAAACTATGGCTACACCTTC
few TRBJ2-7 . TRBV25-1 CASSECGRGGSYEQYF TGTGCCAGCAGTGAATGTGGCAGGGGAGGCTCCTACGAGCAGTACTTC
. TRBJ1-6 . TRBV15 CATSRGLMDNSPLHF TGTGCCACCAGCAGGGGACTCATGGATAATTCACCCCTCCACTTT
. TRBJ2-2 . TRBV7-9 CASLPGVRNTGELFF TGTGCCAGCCTCCCCGGAGTAAGGAACACCGGGGAGCTGTTTTTT
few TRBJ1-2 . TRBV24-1 CATSGSRQPRNYGYTF TGTGCCACCAGTGGGTCGCGGCAGCCTAGGAACTATGGCTACACCTTC
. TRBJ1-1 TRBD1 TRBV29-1 CSATLQGGTEAFF TGCAGCGCCACACTACAGGGGGGCACTGAAGCTTTCTTT
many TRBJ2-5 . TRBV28 CASSVLRPQETQYF TGTGCCAGCAGCGTTCTTAGGCCCCAAGAGACCCAGTACTTC
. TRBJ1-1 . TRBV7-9 CASSHPVNWDLGAFF TGTGCCAGCAGCCACCCTGTTAATTGGGATTTGGGGGCTTTCTTT
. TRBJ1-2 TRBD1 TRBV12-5 CASGLVQRTGNGYTF TGTGCTAGTGGTTTGGTACAAAGGACAGGGAATGGCTACACCTTC
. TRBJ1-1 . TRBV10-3 CAIKDRNTEAFF TGTGCCATCAAGGACAGGAACACTGAAGCTTTCTTT
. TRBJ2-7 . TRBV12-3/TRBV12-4 CASSFGGIEQYF TGTGCCAGCAGTTTTGGCGGGATCGAGCAGTACTTC
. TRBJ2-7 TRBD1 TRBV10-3 CAISDRTGASYEQYF TGTGCCATCAGTGATCGTACAGGGGCGTCCTACGAGCAGTACTTC
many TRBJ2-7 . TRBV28 CASSHTFWQATYEQYF TGTGCCAGCAGCCATACGTTTTGGCAGGCAACCTACGAGCAGTACTTC
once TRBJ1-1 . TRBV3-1 CASSQDQAGVGTEAFF TGTGCCAGCAGCCAAGATCAGGCCGGCGTGGGCACTGAAGCTTTCTTT
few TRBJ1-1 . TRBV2 CASTVAGVMNTEAFF TGTGCCAGCACGGTGGCAGGCGTTATGAACACTGAAGCTTTCTTT
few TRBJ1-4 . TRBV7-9 CASSLGQTGNEKLFF TGTGCCAGCAGCCTTGGACAGACGGGGAATGAAAAACTGTTTTTT
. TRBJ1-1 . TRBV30 CAWQGTANTEAFF TGTGCCTGGCAAGGGACGGCGAACACTGAAGCTTTCTTT
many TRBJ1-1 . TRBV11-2 CASSLGVTAAAEAFF TGTGCCAGCAGCTTAGGAGTCACGGCAGCGGCTGAAGCTTTCTTT
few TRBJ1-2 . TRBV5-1 CATSENNYGYTF TGCGCCACCTCCGAAAATAACTATGGCTACACCTTC
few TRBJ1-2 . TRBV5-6 CASSLVGGQDYGYTF TGTGCCAGCAGCTTGGTTGGGGGGCAGGACTATGGCTACACCTTC
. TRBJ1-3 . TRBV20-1 CSASSVRDSGNTIYF TGCAGTGCTAGTAGTGTCAGGGACTCTGGAAACACCATATATTTT
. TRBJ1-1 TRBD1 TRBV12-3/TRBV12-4 CASSLGNRGLDEAFF TGTGCCAGCAGTTTAGGCAACAGGGGGCTTGATGAAGCTTTCTTT
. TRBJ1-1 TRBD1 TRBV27 CASSLSQGRTNTEAFF TGTGCCAGCAGTCTTTCACAGGGGCGGACGAACACTGAAGCTTTCTTT
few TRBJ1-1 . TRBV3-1 CASSQGGGRPLTEAFF TGTGCCAGCAGCCAAGGAGGTGGCAGACCTTTAACTGAAGCTTTCTTT
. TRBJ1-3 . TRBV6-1 CASSEAENTIYF TGTGCCAGCAGTGAAGCGGAAAACACCATATATTTT
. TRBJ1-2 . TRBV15 CATSSQGVANYGYTF TGTGCCACCAGCTCCCAAGGCGTAGCTAACTATGGCTACACCTTC
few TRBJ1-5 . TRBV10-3 CAISATGKQPQHF TGTGCCATCAGTGCTACAGGGAAACAGCCCCAGCATTTT
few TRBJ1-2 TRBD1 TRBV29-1 CSATSGTGSYGYTF TGCAGCGCAACGTCCGGGACAGGGTCGTATGGCTACACCTTC